These 32 T cell receptor beta chains originate from one sample sequenced in a study of blood T cell repertoires in COVID-19. Repertoires were generated with immunoSEQ multiplex PCR, while TCRdb's copy carries only in-frame clones and drops some. Found here are roughly 250,000 clones, 70% to 90% of them singletons; the top ten hold approximately 4.2%. Sequencing was done on a sample of PBMCs or T cells enriched from blood (not recorded which). These receptors originate from a woman in her thirties who had recovered from COVID-19.

The chain uses TRBV5-6 and TRBJ2-3; D not resolved. The germline gives CDR1 SGHDT, CDR2 YYEEEE. Trimming pared 1 base from V and 3 bases from J, leaving 12 bases between. The CDR3 length is 15 residues. The CDR3 nucleotides read TGTGCCAGCAGCTTGCCCTTGTACGGTACAGATACGCAGTATTTT. It yields the protein CASSLPLYGTDTQYF.

This sequence joins TRBV7-6 and TRBJ2-7, with 8 bases identical to TRBD2. Germline assignment: CDR1 SGHVS and CDR2 FNYEAQ. The V segment lost 2 bases and the J segment 3 bases; nucleotides outside the gene matches: 15. This CDR3 has 18 amino acids. CDR3 DNA: TGTGCCAGCAGCTTATCAGAACGATTAGCAGCGGGAGTCTACGAGCAGTACTTC. It codes for CASSLSERLAAGVYEQYF. The full variable domain, completed using reference TRBV7-6 and TRBJ2-7, is GAGVSQSPRYKVTKRGQDVALRCDPISGHVSLYWYRQALGQGPEFLTYFNYEAQQDKSGLPNDRFSAERPEGSISTLTIQRTEQRDSAMYRCASSLSERLAAGVYEQYFGPGTRLTVT.

This clone was seen many times. The chain links TRBV5-1 to TRBJ2-1; a weak D match, TRBD1 (6 bases). The germline V gene encodes CDR1 SGHRS and CDR2 YFSETQ. The V gene lost 3 bases and the J gene lost 0 bases, with 13 bases spanning the gap. The CDR3 sequence is 16 residues long. The CDR3 here is CASSSATGRSYNEQFF. CDR3 nucleotide sequence: TGCGCCAGCAGCTCCGCGACAGGCCGCTCCTACAATGAGCAGTTCTTC.

DNA for the CDR3: TGTGCCAGCAGCTTAGCAGTGAGTGATGAGCAGTTCTTC. It is translated as CASSLAVSDEQFF. The chain employs TRBV7-9 and TRBJ2-1; no reliable D call. CDR1 and CDR2 (germline): SEHNR, FQNEAQ (reference sequence). V lost 0 bases and J 8 bases, leaving 8 bases between the germline ends. The CDR3 runs to 13 residues.

The rearrangement links TRBV5-4 to TRBJ2-6; TRBD2 aligns across 8 bases. The CDR3 runs to 16 residues. After removal of 4 bases from V and 0 bases from J, the junction contained 3 bases not matched to a gene. Germline lookup yields CDR1 SGHNT and CDR2 YYREEE (reference sequence). CDR3 in DNA: TGTGCCAGCAGCCCGGGGGGGATCTCTGGGGCCAACGTCCTGACTTTC. As protein: CASSPGGISGANVLTF. The complete variable domain, with remaining parts taken from reference TRBV5-4 and TRBJ2-6, reads ETGVTQSPTHLIKTRGQQVTLRCSSQSGHNTVSWYQQALGQGPQFIFQYYREEENGRGNFPPRFSGLQFPNYSSELNVNALELDDSALYLCASSPGGISGANVLTFGAGSRLTVL.

The rearrangement uses TRBV6-5 and TRBJ1-1, with D possibly TRBD1 on 5 matching bases. The CDR3 totals 16 residues. Germline-derived CDR1 and CDR2 are MNHEY and SVGAGI. Deletions cut 6 bases from V and 0 bases from J, with 17 bases between. The CDR3 sequence is CASRYTYGGMNTEAFF. DNA of the CDR3: TGTGCCAGCAGGTACACTTATGGGGGGATGAACACTGAAGCTTTCTTT.

This clone has a single count. The genes are TRBV6-6 and TRBJ1-2; 10 bases fit TRBD1. The V gene's germline CDR1 is MNHNY and CDR2 SVGAGI (reference sequence). This CDR3 comprises 15 residues. The V segment lost 2 bases and the J segment 12 bases; nucleotides outside the gene matches: 12. In DNA, the CDR3 is TGTGCCAGCAGTTACCCGGGGACAGGGGTTCCGTGGGACACCTTC. This encodes CASSYPGTGVPWDTF.

The chain is built from TRBV2 and TRBJ1-1, with 7 bases identical to TRBD1. V shed 7 bases, J shed 5 bases, and the junction held 10 bases outside the gene matches. CDR3 size: 14 residues. Looked up from germline, CDR1 is SNHLY and CDR2 is FYNNEI. The DNA of the CDR3 is TGTGCCAGCACCTCTCGACAGGGCGGAACTGAAGCTTTCTTT. This sequence encodes CASTSRQGGTEAFF. The variable domain in full, completed from reference TRBV2 and TRBJ1-1, reads EPEVTQTPSHQVTQMGQEVILRCVPISNHLYFYWYRQILGQKVEFLVSFYNNEISEKSEIFDDQFSVERPDGSNFTLKIRSTKLEDSAMYFCASTSRQGGTEAFFGQGTRLTVV.

This clone was seen ten or more times. The chain is built from TRBV11-2 and TRBJ2-7; maybe TRBD2 (5 bases). Germline CDR1 and CDR2: SGHAT and FQNNGV. The CDR3 runs 14 residues. V dropped 5 bases and J dropped 3 bases, with 14 bases sitting between them. CDR3 protein: CASSLRWGDYEQYF. CDR3 bases: TGTGCCAGCAGCCTCCGTTGGGGAGACTACGAGCAGTACTTC.

This clone has more than one count but fewer than ten. The V and J genes are TRBV18 and TRBJ1-1; 10 nucleotides agree with TRBD1. The germline V gene encodes CDR1 KGHSH and CDR2 LQKENI. V was clipped by 5 bases and J by 0 bases; unmatched bases: 12. The CDR3 sequence is 18 residues long. This chain's CDR3 is CASSTRQGAFGMNTEAFF. CDR3 bases: TGTGCCAGCTCAACCAGACAGGGGGCTTTTGGCATGAACACTGAAGCTTTCTTT.

On this clone: Different DNA sequences within this sample yield the same CDR3. V usage is TRBV6-5 and J usage is TRBJ1-2; TRBD1 might be the D (6 bases). Germline V gene sequence: CDR1 MNHEY, CDR2 SVGAGI. The V and J ends lost 0 bases and 8 bases respectively, with 7 bases between them. The CDR3 is 12 residues long. In DNA form, the CDR3 reads TGTGCCAGCAGTTACTCGGGGGCGGGCTACACCTTC. Translated, it gives CASSYSGAGYTF.

This clone occurred once. The V gene is TRBV5-4, the J gene TRBJ1-1; a weak D match, TRBD1 (6 bases). The germline CDR1 and CDR2 sequences are SGHNT and YYREEE (reference sequence). The CDR3 is 14 amino acids. V was pared by 3 bases and J by 1 base, with 10 bases between. CDR3 region: CASSSAGENTEAFF. CDR3 bases: TGTGCCAGCAGCTCGGCAGGGGAGAACACTGAAGCTTTCTTT.

This chain connects TRBV19 to TRBJ1-2; D is ambiguous. The CDR3 covers 14 residues. V was cut by 5 bases and J by 4 bases, with 14 bases left in between. The germline V gene has CDR1 LNHDA and CDR2 SQIVND (reference sequence). The CDR3 coding sequence is TGTGCCAGTAGTCCCCGGCCGAGGATCTATGGCTACACCTTC. Translated: CASSPRPRIYGYTF.

The chain uses TRBV9 and TRBJ2-1; 8 bases line up with TRBD2. CDR1 and CDR2 (germline): SGDLS, YYNGEE. The V gene end was trimmed by 0 bases and the J gene end by 7 bases; junction bases not matched to a gene: 6. This CDR3 comprises 15 residues. CDR3 in amino acids: CASSVGGTSWNEQFF. The DNA for the CDR3 is TGTGCCAGCAGCGTAGGAGGGACTAGTTGGAATGAGCAGTTCTTC.

The genes are TRBV27 and TRBJ1-2, with 9 bases fitting TRBD1. The V segment lost 0 bases and the J segment 2 bases; nucleotides outside the gene matches: 10. CDR3 size: 18 residues. From germline, CDR1 is MNHEY and CDR2 SMNVEV (reference sequence). CDR3: CASSLSTGTGPYNYGYTF. DNA of the CDR3: TGTGCCAGCAGTTTATCTACTGGGACAGGGCCTTACAACTATGGCTACACCTTC.

The sample holds one count of this clone. DNA for the CDR3: TGTGCCAGCAGTGAAGCGCTTGACAATCCCTCCTACAATGAGCAGTTCTTC. Translation: CASSEALDNPSYNEQFF. The chain recombines TRBV6-1 with TRBJ2-1; the D is unclear. The CDR3 runs to 17 residues. Germline values: CDR1 MNHNS, CDR2 SASEGT. The V end was cut by 0 bases, the J end by 0 bases, with 12 bases between.

This chain links TRBV6-5 with TRBJ2-3, with TRBD1 matching 8 bases. V dropped 10 bases and J dropped 1; count of bases not matched to a gene: 7. The CDR3 consists of 14 residues. CDR1 and CDR2 from the germline V gene are MNHEY and SVGAGI. Written as DNA, the CDR3 is TGTGCCACGAACGTGGGACAGGGCACAGATACGCAGTATTTT. Residues: CATNVGQGTDTQYF.

CDR3 amino acids: CASSILNTEAFF. CDR3 DNA: TGTGCCAGCAGTATCTTAAACACTGAAGCTTTCTTT. The chain carries TRBV28 and TRBJ1-1; no firm D call. Germline CDR1 is MDHEN and CDR2 is SYDVKM. V was pared by 5 bases and J by 2 bases, with 6 bases between. The CDR3 extends over 12 amino acids.

V and J are TRBV30 and TRBJ2-7; TRBD2 might be the D (6 bases). The CDR3 covers 17 residues. The germline V gene encodes CDR1 GTSNPN and CDR2 SVGIG (reference sequence). Trimming shortened V by 5 bases and J by 3 bases, and 26 bases separated the two germline ends. In DNA, the CDR3 is TGTGCCTGGGGACCGGGACTTAGGACGATACCAAGCTACGAGCAGTACTTC. This translates into CAWGPGLRTIPSYEQYF.

The chain recombines TRBV28 with TRBJ1-3; D remains ambiguous. The CDR3 is 14 residues long. CDR1 MDHEN and CDR2 SYDVKM come from the germline V gene. The germline V and J ends were trimmed by 4 bases and 0 bases, with 7 bases remaining between them. CDR3 residues: CASSSPISGNTIYF. The CDR3 DNA reads as TGTGCCAGCAGTTCCCCCATCTCTGGAAACACCATATATTTT.

V is TRBV14 and J is TRBJ1-1, with a weak D call TRBD1 (5 bases). Between the trimmed V and J ends, which lost 0 bases and 4 bases, there was a span of 12 bases. From germline, CDR1 is SGHDN and CDR2 FVKESK. The length of the CDR3 is 15 residues. CDR3 protein: CASSQEAGVGTEAFF. CDR3 nucleotide sequence: TGTGCCAGCAGCCAAGAGGCGGGGGTCGGCACTGAAGCTTTCTTT.

This clone came up once. The CDR3 bases are TGTGCCAGCAGCTTAATAGCGGGCGTCGGCACAGATACGCAGTATTTT. Its protein is CASSLIAGVGTDTQYF. V is TRBV7-3 and J is TRBJ2-3; TRBD2 matches at 7 bases. The CDR3 has 16 amino acids. V shed 1 base, J shed 1 base, and the junction held 5 bases outside the gene matches. From germline, CDR1 is SGHTA and CDR2 FQGTGA.

J is TRBJ1-2 and V is TRBV10-1; D perhaps matches TRBD1 (6 bases). The CDR3 consists of 13 residues. In germline, CDR1 is WNHNN, CDR2 SYGVQD (reference sequence). Trimming removed 2 bases from V and 8 bases from J, with 12 bases in between. CDR3: CASSEAQGIGYTF. The CDR3 DNA is TGCGCCAGCAGTGAGGCGCAGGGGATCGGCTACACCTTC.

The rearrangement joins TRBV30 to TRBJ2-2; 8 bases map to TRBD1. Losses at the gene ends were 3 bases for V and 7 bases for J; bases not matched to a gene: 10. This CDR3 is built from 15 residues. Germline V gene lookup returns CDR1 GTSNPN and CDR2 SVGIG (reference sequence). CDR3 region: CAWSAQGAQVGELFF. CDR3 nucleotide sequence: TGTGCCTGGAGCGCTCAGGGGGCGCAGGTCGGGGAGCTGTTTTTT.

This chain's CDR3 is CASSQDLVASGYNEQFF. The CDR3, as DNA: TGTGCCAGCAGCCAAGATCTAGTGGCTAGCGGGTACAATGAGCAGTTCTTC. The V and J genes are TRBV14 and TRBJ2-1; 8 bases align to TRBD2. The germline CDR1 and CDR2 sequences are SGHDN and FVKESK. The CDR3 contains 17 residues. Trimming cost V 0 bases and J 4 bases; bases outside gene matches: 8.

The V gene is TRBV7-9, the J gene TRBJ1-1; D unresolved. V gave up 2 bases and J gave up 1 base, with 5 bases separating them. CDR1 SEHNR and CDR2 FQNEAQ come from the germline V gene (reference sequence). The CDR3 is made up of 13 amino acids. The CDR3 region is CASSLFQNTEAFF. In nucleotides, the CDR3 is TGTGCCAGCAGCTTATTTCAGAACACTGAAGCTTTCTTT.

This chain links TRBV3-1 (or the pseudogene TRBV3-2) with TRBJ2-5; D is undetermined. Germline-derived CDR1 and CDR2 are LGHDT and YNNKEL (reference sequence). This CDR3 region has 11 residues. Trimming took 1 base from V and 7 from J, leaving 4 bases between them. CDR3 loop: CASSQVVTQYF. CDR3 nucleotides: TGTGCCAGCAGCCAAGTCGTGACCCAGTACTTC.

This clone occurred once. This chain uses TRBV2 with TRBJ1-2, with 8 bases matching TRBD1. V was clipped by 3 bases and J by 7 bases; unmatched bases: 7. The germline gives CDR1 SNHLY, CDR2 FYNNEI. The length of the CDR3 is 14 residues. As DNA, the CDR3 is TGTGCCAGCAGTGATCAGGGGGCCTTAGTTGGCTACACCTTC. The encoded protein is CASSDQGALVGYTF.

The chain combines TRBV27 with TRBJ1-5; tentative D call: TRBD1 (5 bases). Trimming took off 2 bases at V and 4 bases at J, with 21 bases between the two ends. Germline assignment: CDR1 MNHEY and CDR2 SMNVEV (reference sequence). The CDR3 covers 18 residues. CDR3 sequence (DNA): TGTGCCAGCAGTTTAAGGATTCCGCAGGGAATTAAGAATCAGCCCCAGCATTTT. Translation: CASSLRIPQGIKNQPQHF.

The V call is TRBV9, the J call TRBJ2-3; 9 bases map to TRBD2. V trimming: 1 base; J trimming: 5 bases; junction bases outside the gene matches: 11. CDR1 is SGDLS, CDR2 YYNGEE, per germline. CDR3 length: 17 residues. The CDR3 DNA sequence: TGTGCCAGCAGCGTAAACCCTAGCGGGGCCGGCGGAGATACGCAGTATTTT. It encodes CASSVNPSGAGGDTQYF.

This clone appeared a few times. The chain carries TRBV30 and TRBJ1-4; D ambiguous. Germline V gene data show CDR1 as GTSNPN and CDR2 as SVGIG (reference sequence). The CDR3 is 14 amino acids. V was trimmed by 1 base and J by 8 bases, leaving 14 bases between them. The DNA of the CDR3 is TGTGCCTGGAGTGCTCGAGCAGGTTGGGAAAAACTGTTTTTT. Its protein is CAWSARAGWEKLFF.

This clone is a singleton in its sample. The rearrangement uses TRBV2 and TRBJ2-5, with 8 nucleotides matching TRBD2. The V gene end was trimmed by 5 bases and the J gene end by 0 bases; junction bases not matched to a gene: 8. Germline V gene data show CDR1 as SNHLY and CDR2 as FYNNEI. CDR3 length: 16 residues. The CDR3 sequence: CASSRGLGNYQETQYF. For the CDR3, the DNA is TGTGCCAGCAGTAGGGGACTAGGCAATTACCAAGAGACCCAGTACTTC.